The rows below give T cell receptor beta chains drawn from one sample of a study of OX40 agonist ivuxolimab in advanced cancers. The data were produced by immunoSEQ multiplex PCR, yet TCRdb's version contains in-frame clones alone and is incomplete. The sample lists approximately 66,000 clones, roughly 88% seen once, with around 0.53% in the top ten. Source: CD4+ or CD8+ T cells sorted from blood, taken in a trial of the OX40 agonist ivuxolimab. Receptor source: an adult with an advanced solid tumor such as melanoma, head and neck, liver or kidney cancer. Each CDR3 is given with its conserved first and last residue. A clone size is listed for some rows: how often the clone was seen (once, few, many), or a class if it is expanded.

clone size	J gene	V gene	CDR3 protein
once	TRBJ1-4	TRBV5-1	CASSSGSRQVNEKLFF
once	TRBJ2-7	TRBV19	CASTGQSYEQYF
once	TRBJ1-2	TRBV7-9	CASSLTRSGYTF
NA	TRBJ1-4	TRBV2	CASSEREVATNEKLFF
NA	TRBJ1-1	TRBV7-6	CASSRDKNTEAFF
NA	TRBJ1-2	TRBV2	CASSESGMGYGYTF
NA	TRBJ1-2	TRBV6-5	CASCPSANYGYTF
NA	TRBJ1-1	TRBV14	CASSQGTQGAFF
NA	TRBJ2-1	TRBV15	CATSRGLAGGLKQFF
few	TRBJ2-7	TRBV18	CASSLADRGSYEQYF
once	TRBJ1-2	TRBV18	CASSPYGQGSSGYTF
NA	TRBJ1-3	TRBV4-2	CASSQVGVSRGNTIYF
NA	TRBJ1-2	TRBV2	CASGGLQHGGYTF
once	TRBJ2-1	TRBV10-3	CAISESPVDEQFF
NA	TRBJ1-5	TRBV2	CASSVDSNQPQHF
NA	TRBJ2-7	TRBV4-1	CASSPPGTGIYEQYF
NA	TRBJ1-5	TRBV28	CASRRPTRGSNQPQHF
NA	TRBJ1-2	TRBV5-1	CASSQENYGYTF
NA	TRBJ1-2	TRBV7-9	CASSRQGTYVYTF
NA	TRBJ1-6	TRBV7-9	CASSRTGFGSPLHF
NA	TRBJ1-2	TRBV9	CASSAVSWYGYTF
NA	TRBJ2-3	TRBV7-2	CASSSRGITDTQYF